This T cell receptor (beta chain) was identified during a study of circulating CD8 cells and anti-PD-1 response in melanoma. Whole-study context: Of around 13 patients, seven got anti-PD-1 first and six had prior therapy.

This clonotype qualifies as medium-sized. Its antigen is not known. The ends were cut back, 5 bases at V and 3 bases at J, with 13 bases in the middle. The CDR3 extends over 14 amino acids. Four subsets defined by PD-1 and/or TIGIT were sorted from live CD3+CD8+TCRalphabeta+ cells. Notes on the study in general: DNEG was most diverse; TIGIT repertoires were least diverse.

Using approximately 16 ng of total RNA, TCR libraries were made with the QIAseq Immune Repertoire TCR panel. TCRdb recomputed calls from the reads with MiXCR, one row per CDR3 protein. This table has some 430 distinct CDR3 sequences, 8% to 9% appearing once. The clonotype comes from a human donor with melanoma. This sequence joins TRBV12-3 or TRBV12-4 and TRBJ2-5; D not resolved. The input for sequencing was CD8+ T cells from PBMCs, taken at baseline or after one month of anti-PD-1 therapy (not recorded which). DNA of the CDR3: TGTGCCAGCAGTCCCTCCTTACACAAAGAGACCCAGTACTTC. Translating it yields CASSPSLHKETQYF.